These T cell receptor beta chains were read from a single sample in a study of shared clonotypes between healthy human individuals. Libraries were prepared by immunoSEQ multiplex PCR; TCRdb keeps only in-frame clonotypes and omits some of them. This table has about 2 million clones, roughly 94% appearing once. The material sequenced was naive CD8+ T cells sorted from blood. These TCRs come from a man aged 18 to 35 in good health. CDR3s include the opening cysteine and the closing phenylalanine or tryptophan. A D gene is named only where the DNA matches it firmly. Part of the rows lack a size; the others show once, few, many or a class for expanded clones.

TRBV5-4,15,-,TRBD2,TRBJ2-1,CASNSLAGGPGEQFF,TGTGCCAGCAACTCACTAGCGGGAGGGCCCGGTGAGCAGTTCTTC
TRBV10-2,15,-,-,TRBJ1-6,CASSEVGPYNSPLHF,TGCGCCAGCAGTGAGGTGGGACCGTATAATTCACCCCTCCACTTT
TRBV6-6,15,-,-,TRBJ1-2,CASSIVLEAAYGYTF,TGTGCCAGCAGCATCGTTCTGGAGGCCGCGTATGGCTACACCTTC
TRBV6-1,17,-,TRBD1,TRBJ1-5,CASSGLGGTGVNQPQHF,TGTGCCAGCAGTGGGTTGGGAGGGACAGGGGTAAACCAGCCCCAGCATTTT
TRBV5-4,13,-,-,TRBJ2-2,CASTQTNTGELFF,TGTGCCAGCACCCAGACGAACACCGGGGAGCTGTTTTTT
TRBV1,15,-,-,TRBJ2-5,CTSSQDRPGGETQYF,TGCACCAGCAGCCAAGATAGGCCAGGTGGGGAGACCCAGTACTTC
TRBV5-1,13,-,-,TRBJ1-2,CASSLAGSWGYTF,TGCGCCAGCAGCTTGGCGGGCAGTTGGGGCTACACCTTC
TRBV28,15,-,TRBD2,TRBJ2-1,CASSLRLAGYNEQFF,TGTGCCAGCAGCCTCAGACTAGCGGGCTACAATGAGCAGTTCTTC
TRBV5-6,14,-,TRBD2,TRBJ2-7,CASSLEASGYEQYF,TGTGCCAGCAGCTTGGAGGCTAGCGGCTACGAGCAGTACTTC
TRBV6-1,15,-,TRBD1,TRBJ2-7,CASQPGQGLTYEQYF,TGTGCCAGCCAGCCTGGACAGGGGCTCACCTACGAGCAGTACTTC
TRBV7-8,12,-,-,TRBJ1-1,CASSLGASEAFF,TGTGCCAGCAGCTTGGGGGCGTCTGAAGCTTTCTTT
TRBV10-3,13,-,-,TRBJ2-1,CAISDQRRNEQFF,TGTGCCATCAGTGATCAAAGGCGGAATGAGCAGTTCTTC
TRBV6-5,15,once,-,TRBJ2-7,CASSSQREAPYEQYF,TGTGCCAGCAGTTCACAACGCGAGGCCCCCTACGAGCAGTACTTC
TRBV4-1,13,-,-,TRBJ2-7,CASSQRASYEQYF,TGCGCCAGCAGCCAACGCGCTTCCTACGAGCAGTACTTC
TRBV2,17,-,-,TRBJ2-5,CASSEVGGDGYQETQYF,TGTGCCAGCAGTGAAGTAGGGGGAGACGGGTACCAAGAGACCCAGTACTTC
TRBV5-1,12,-,-,TRBJ2-3,CASGGFTDTQYF,TGCGCCAGCGGGGGGTTTACAGATACGCAGTATTTT
TRBV4-3,19,-,TRBD2,TRBJ2-1,CASSQDNVPGLAGWYEQFF,TGCGCCAGCAGCCAAGACAACGTACCGGGACTAGCGGGATGGTATGAGCAGTTCTTC
TRBV6-5,13,-,-,TRBJ1-1,CASSYSGITEAFF,TGTGCCAGCAGTTACTCAGGGATCACTGAAGCTTTCTTT
TRBV4-1,18,-,TRBD2,TRBJ2-5,CASSLGTSGAPYQETQYF,TGCGCCAGCAGCCTCGGGACTAGCGGGGCCCCGTACCAAGAGACCCAGTACTTC
TRBV13,16,-,TRBD2,TRBJ2-1,CASSLEGLAGGNEQFF,TGTGCCAGCAGCTTAGAGGGACTAGCGGGGGGTAATGAGCAGTTCTTC
TRBV6-6,15,-,-,TRBJ1-3,CASSYVGGMGNTIYF,TGTGCCAGCAGTTACGTCGGCGGCATGGGGAACACCATATATTTT
TRBV10-2,16,-,TRBD1,TRBJ2-7,CASSESYLGGHYEQYF,TGCGCCAGCAGTGAGTCGTATCTAGGGGGCCACTACGAGCAGTACTTC
TRBV11-2,14,-,-,TRBJ2-7,CASSLDPGPYEQYF,TGTGCCAGCAGCTTAGATCCCGGGCCCTACGAGCAGTACTTC
TRBV4-1,14,-,-,TRBJ1-6,CASSERDTNSPLHF,TGCGCCAGCAGCGAACGGGACACCAATTCACCCCTCCACTTT